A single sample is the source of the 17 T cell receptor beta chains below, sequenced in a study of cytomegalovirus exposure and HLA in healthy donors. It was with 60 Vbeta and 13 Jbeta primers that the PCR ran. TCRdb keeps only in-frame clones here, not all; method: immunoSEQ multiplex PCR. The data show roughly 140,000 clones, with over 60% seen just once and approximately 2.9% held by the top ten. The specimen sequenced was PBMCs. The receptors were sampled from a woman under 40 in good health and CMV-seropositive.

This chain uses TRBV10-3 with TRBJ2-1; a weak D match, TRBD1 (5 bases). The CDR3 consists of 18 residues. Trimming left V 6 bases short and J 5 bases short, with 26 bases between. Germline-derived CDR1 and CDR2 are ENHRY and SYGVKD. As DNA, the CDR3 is TGTGCCATCAGCCAGATAACGATGACAGCCTCCGAGCACAATGAGCAGTTCTTC. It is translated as CAISQITMTASEHNEQFF.

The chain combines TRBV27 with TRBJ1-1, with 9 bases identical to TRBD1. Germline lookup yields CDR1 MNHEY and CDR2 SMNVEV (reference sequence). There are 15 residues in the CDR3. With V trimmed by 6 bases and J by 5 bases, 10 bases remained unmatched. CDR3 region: CASSLGQGARTEAFF. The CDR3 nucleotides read TGTGCCAGCAGCCTGGGACAGGGTGCGCGGACTGAAGCTTTCTTT.

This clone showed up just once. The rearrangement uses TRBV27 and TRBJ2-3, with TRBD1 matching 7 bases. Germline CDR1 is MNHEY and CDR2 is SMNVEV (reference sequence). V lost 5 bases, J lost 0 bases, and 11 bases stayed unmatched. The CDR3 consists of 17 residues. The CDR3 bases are TGTGCCAGCAGTCCAAACCCGGGACAGTATAGCACAGATACGCAGTATTTT. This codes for CASSPNPGQYSTDTQYF.

The DNA for the CDR3 is TGTGCCAGCAGCCCCCGGGACACCTCCTACGAGCAGTACTTC. Its protein product is CASSPRDTSYEQYF. The V and J genes are TRBV27 and TRBJ2-7, with TRBD1 as a possible D gene (6 bases). Germline CDR1 reads MNHEY; CDR2 reads SMNVEV (reference sequence). Trimming cost V 6 bases and J 0 bases, with 12 bases left between them. CDR3 length: 14 residues.

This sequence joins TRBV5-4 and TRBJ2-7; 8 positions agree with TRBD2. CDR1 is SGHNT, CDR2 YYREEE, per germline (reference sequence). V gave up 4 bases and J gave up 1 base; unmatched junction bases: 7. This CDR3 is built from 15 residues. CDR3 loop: CASSAQGLGSYEQYF. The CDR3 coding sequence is TGTGCCAGCAGCGCCCAGGGACTAGGATCCTACGAGCAGTACTTC.

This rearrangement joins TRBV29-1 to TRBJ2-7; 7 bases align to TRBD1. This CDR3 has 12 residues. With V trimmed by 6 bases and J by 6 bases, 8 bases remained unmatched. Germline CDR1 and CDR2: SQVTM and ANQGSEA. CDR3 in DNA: TGCAGCGTCTCAGTCCGGGACAGCGAGCAGTACTTC. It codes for CSVSVRDSEQYF.

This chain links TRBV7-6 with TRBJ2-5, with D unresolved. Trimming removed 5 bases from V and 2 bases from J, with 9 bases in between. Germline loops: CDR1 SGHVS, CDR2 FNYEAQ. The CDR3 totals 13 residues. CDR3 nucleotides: TGTGCCAGCAGCCAGATTCATCAAGAGACCCAGTACTTC. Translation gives CASSQIHQETQYF. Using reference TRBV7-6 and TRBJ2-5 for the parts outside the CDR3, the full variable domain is GAGVSQSPRYKVTKRGQDVALRCDPISGHVSLYWYRQALGQGPEFLTYFNYEAQQDKSGLPNDRFSAERPEGSISTLTIQRTEQRDSAMYRCASSQIHQETQYFGPGTRLLVL.

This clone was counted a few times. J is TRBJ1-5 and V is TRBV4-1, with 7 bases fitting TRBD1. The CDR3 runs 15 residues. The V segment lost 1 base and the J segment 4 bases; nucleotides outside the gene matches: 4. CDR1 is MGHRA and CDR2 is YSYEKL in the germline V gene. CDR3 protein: CASSQVTGRNQPQHF. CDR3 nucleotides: TGCGCCAGCAGCCAAGTGACAGGGAGAAATCAGCCCCAGCATTTT.

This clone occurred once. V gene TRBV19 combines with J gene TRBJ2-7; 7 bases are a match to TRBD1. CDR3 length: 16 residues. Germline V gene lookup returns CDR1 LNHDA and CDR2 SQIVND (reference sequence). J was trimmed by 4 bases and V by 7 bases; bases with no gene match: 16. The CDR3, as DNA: TGTGCCAGTACCCATCCAATCGGCCGGGACAGATACGAGCAGTACTTC. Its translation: CASTHPIGRDRYEQYF.

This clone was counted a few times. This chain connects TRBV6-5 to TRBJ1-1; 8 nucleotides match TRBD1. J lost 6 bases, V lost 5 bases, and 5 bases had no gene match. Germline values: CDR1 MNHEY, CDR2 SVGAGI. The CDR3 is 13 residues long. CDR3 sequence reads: CASSPTGEAEAFF. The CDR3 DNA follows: TGTGCCAGCAGTCCGACAGGGGAGGCTGAAGCTTTCTTT.

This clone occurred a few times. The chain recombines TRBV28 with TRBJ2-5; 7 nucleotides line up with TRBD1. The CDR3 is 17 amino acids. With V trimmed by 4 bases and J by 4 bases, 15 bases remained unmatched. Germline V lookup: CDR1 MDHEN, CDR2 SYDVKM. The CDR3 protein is CASSSSPSRGRSETQYF. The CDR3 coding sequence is TGTGCCAGCAGTTCCTCACCCTCGAGGGGGCGGTCAGAGACCCAGTACTTC.

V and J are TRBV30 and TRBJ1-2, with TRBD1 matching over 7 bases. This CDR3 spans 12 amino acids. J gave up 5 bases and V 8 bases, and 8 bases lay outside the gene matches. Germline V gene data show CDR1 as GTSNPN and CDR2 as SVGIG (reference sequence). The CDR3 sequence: CAGGTVGYGYTF. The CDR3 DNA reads TGTGCCGGGGGGACAGTGGGTTATGGCTACACCTTC. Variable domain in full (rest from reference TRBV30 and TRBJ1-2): SQTIHQWPATLVQPVGSPLSLECTVEGTSNPNLYWYRQAAGRGLQLLFYSVGIGQISSEVPQNLSASRPQDRQFILSSKKLLLSDSGFYLCAGGTVGYGYTFGSGTRLTVV.

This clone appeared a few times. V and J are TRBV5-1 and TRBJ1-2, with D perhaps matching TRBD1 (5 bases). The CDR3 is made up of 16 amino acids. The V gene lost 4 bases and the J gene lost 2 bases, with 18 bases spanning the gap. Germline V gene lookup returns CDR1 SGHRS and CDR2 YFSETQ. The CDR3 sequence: CASSPYQSDRNYGYTF. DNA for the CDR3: TGCGCCAGCAGCCCATACCAGTCAGACAGAAACTATGGCTACACCTTC.

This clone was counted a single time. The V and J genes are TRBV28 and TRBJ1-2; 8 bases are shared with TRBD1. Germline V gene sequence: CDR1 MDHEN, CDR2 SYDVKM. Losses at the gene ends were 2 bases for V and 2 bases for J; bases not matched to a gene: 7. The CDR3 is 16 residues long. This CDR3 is CASSLGGQGANYGYTF. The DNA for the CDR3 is TGTGCCAGCAGTTTAGGGGGGCAGGGGGCCAACTATGGCTACACCTTC.

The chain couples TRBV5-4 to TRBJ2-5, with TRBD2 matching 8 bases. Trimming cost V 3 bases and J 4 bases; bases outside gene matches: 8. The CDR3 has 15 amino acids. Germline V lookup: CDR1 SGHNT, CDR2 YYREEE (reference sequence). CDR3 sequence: CASSSGLASGETQYF. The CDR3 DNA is TGTGCCAGCAGCTCAGGACTAGCTTCTGGAGAGACCCAGTACTTC.

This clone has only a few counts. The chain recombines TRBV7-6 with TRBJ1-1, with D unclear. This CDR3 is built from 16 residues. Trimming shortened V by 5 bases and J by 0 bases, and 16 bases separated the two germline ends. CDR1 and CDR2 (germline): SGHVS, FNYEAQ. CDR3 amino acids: CASSPLPHSLNTEAFF. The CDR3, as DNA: TGTGCCAGCAGCCCATTGCCGCACAGCCTGAACACTGAAGCTTTCTTT.

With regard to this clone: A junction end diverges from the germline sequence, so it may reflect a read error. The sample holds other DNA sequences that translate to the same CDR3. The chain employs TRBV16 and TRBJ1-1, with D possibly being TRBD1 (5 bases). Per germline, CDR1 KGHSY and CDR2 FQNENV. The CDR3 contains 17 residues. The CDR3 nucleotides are TGTGCCAGTAGCCAATCGGGGCTCGGGCAGCCAAACACTGAAGCTTTCTTT. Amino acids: CASSQSGLGQPNTEAFF.